One sample yielded the 28 T cell receptor beta chains listed below, sequenced in a study of sequential checkpoint blockade in melanoma. Treatment denoted: randomized to nivolumab then ipilimumab (arm A) or the reverse (arm B). The data were produced by immunoSEQ multiplex PCR, yet TCRdb's version contains in-frame clones alone and is incomplete. The data hold 25,000 to 30,000 clones, with roughly 80% observed a single time. This sample comprised CD8+ T cells sorted from blood (inferred from file names), obtained from a patient given nivolumab and ipilimumab in sequence. The origin of the receptors is a human donor with melanoma.

V and J are TRBV4-1 and TRBJ2-5; TRBD2 matches 10 bases. Germline CDR1 MGHRA, CDR2 YSYEKL. The CDR3 consists of 17 residues. Trimming took 0 bases from V and 4 from J; bases not matched to a gene: 8. The CDR3 here is CASSQDPSGGAGETQYF. The CDR3 DNA sequence: TGCGCCAGCAGCCAAGATCCCAGCGGGGGGGCTGGAGAGACCCAGTACTTC.

A remark on this clone: One end of the junction fails to match germline, which may point to a read error. This rearrangement joins TRBV28 to TRBJ2-5; D unresolved. Germline lookup yields CDR1 MDHEN and CDR2 SYDVKM. This CDR3 has 11 amino acids. This CDR3 reads CASSEEEAQYF. The CDR3 bases are TGTGCCAGCAGCGAAGAAGAGGCCCAGTACTTC. The full variable domain, completed using reference TRBV28 and TRBJ2-5, is DVKVTQSSRYLVKRTGEKVFLECVQDMDHENMFWYRQDPGLGLRLIYFSYDVKMKEKGDIPEGYSVSREKKERFSLILESASTNQTSMYLCASSEEEAQYFGPGTRLLVL.

The chain joins TRBV7-8 to TRBJ2-5, with D perhaps TRBD2 (5 bases). V lost 6 bases to trimming and J lost 0 bases, with 11 bases between them. The CDR3 loop spans 14 amino acids. Germline assignment: CDR1 SGHVS and CDR2 FQNEAQ. The CDR3 spells CASSMSGNQETQYF. In DNA form, the CDR3 reads TGTGCCAGCAGTATGTCCGGGAACCAAGAGACCCAGTACTTC.

This chain uses TRBV15 with TRBJ2-2; 7 positions match TRBD1. From germline, CDR1 is LNHNV and CDR2 YYDKDF (reference sequence). V lost 5 bases to trimming and J lost 7 bases; unmatched junction nucleotides: 10. The CDR3 length is 15 residues. The CDR3 protein is CATSAETGSGGELFF. DNA for the CDR3: TGTGCCACCAGCGCCGAGACAGGGTCGGGCGGGGAGCTGTTTTTT.

The chain joins TRBV4-1 to TRBJ2-1; possibly TRBD1 for D (7 bases). This CDR3 comprises 14 residues. Per germline, CDR1 MGHRA and CDR2 YSYEKL. The V gene lost 4 bases and the J gene lost 6 bases, with 13 bases spanning the gap. The CDR3 is CASSPRDSGNEQFF. DNA of the CDR3: TGCGCCAGCAGCCCGCGGGACAGCGGCAATGAGCAGTTCTTC.

There are a few counts of this clone. The V call is TRBV4-1, the J call TRBJ1-3, with TRBD1 identical over 8 bases. The ends lost 5 bases at V and 2 bases at J; junction bases unmatched: 5. The CDR3 sequence is 15 residues long. Per germline, CDR1 MGHRA and CDR2 YSYEKL. As DNA, the CDR3 is TGCGCCAGCAGCTCGGACAGGGTCACTGGAAACACCATATATTTT. This gives the protein CASSSDRVTGNTIYF.

Written as DNA, the CDR3 is TGCAGCGTTGAAGGACAGGGAGCGTCGGATACGCAGTATTTT. Its translation is CSVEGQGASDTQYF. The rearrangement uses TRBV29-1 and TRBJ2-3, with 7 bases aligning to TRBD1. With V trimmed by 1 base and J by 6 bases, 7 bases remained unmatched. In germline, CDR1 is SQVTM, CDR2 ANQGSEA. The CDR3 spans 14 residues.

This clone has only one observation. The chain combines TRBV5-1 with TRBJ2-1, with TRBD1 matching over 11 bases. CDR3 length: 14 amino acids. V was clipped by 4 bases and J by 8 bases; unmatched bases: 5. Germline V lookup: CDR1 SGHRS, CDR2 YFSETQ. The DNA of the CDR3 is TGCGCCAGCAGCCCGGGACAGGGGGGGGATGAGCAGTTCTTC. Encoded protein: CASSPGQGGDEQFF. Full variable domain (remainder filled in from reference TRBV5-1 and TRBJ2-1): KAGVTQTPRYLIKTRGQQVTLSCSPISGHRSVSWYQQTPGQGLQFLFEYFSETQRNKGNFPGRFSGRQFSNSRSEMNVSTLELGDSALYLCASSPGQGGDEQFFGPGTRLTVL.

The chain is built from TRBV27 and TRBJ2-2; 9 bases map to TRBD2. Germline CDR1 MNHEY, CDR2 SMNVEV (reference sequence). The V gene end was trimmed by 2 bases and the J gene end by 0 bases; junction bases not matched to a gene: 7. The CDR3 is made up of 18 amino acids. The CDR3 nucleotides are TGTGCCAGCAGTTTAACTTACCGACTAGCGGCGAACACCGGGGAGCTGTTTTTT. Amino acid sequence: CASSLTYRLAANTGELFF.

A remark on this clone: Given a much more abundant clone one base away, this may be a read error. The V gene is TRBV4-2, the J gene TRBJ2-1; D gene unclear. This CDR3 region has 14 residues. CDR1 is LGHNA and CDR2 is YNFKEQ in the germline V gene. V was cut by 2 bases and J by 10 bases, with 15 bases left in between. The CDR3, as DNA: TGTGCCAGCAGCCAAAGCGTTCAGTCTGACGAGCAGTTCTTC. It codes for CASSQSVQSDEQFF.

This clone was seen a few times. The chain joins TRBV27 to TRBJ2-7; the D gene is possibly TRBD1 (5 bases). This CDR3 is 12 amino acids long. V lost 5 bases and J 6 bases, leaving 11 bases between the germline ends. Germline V CDR1 and CDR2: MNHEY, SMNVEV (reference sequence). The DNA for the CDR3 is TGTGCCAGCAGTATGCAGGGCGGCGAGCAGTACTTC. Its protein product is CASSMQGGEQYF.

The table lists this clone with a few counts. A far larger clone is off by one base, so a read error is likely. The chain couples TRBV5-6 to TRBJ2-7, with D perhaps matching TRBD2 (5 bases). V dropped 4 bases and J dropped 1 base, with 15 bases sitting between them. This CDR3 comprises 15 residues. Germline V lookup: CDR1 SGHDT, CDR2 YYEEEE. The CDR3 loop reads CASSPERSTSYEQYF. The DNA for the CDR3 is TGTGCCAGCAGCCCGGAGCGGTCTACGTCCTACGAGCAGTACTTC. The full variable domain, in which reference TRBV5-6 and TRBJ2-7 provide the parts outside the CDR3, is DAGVTQSPTHLIKTRGQQVTLRCSPKSGHDTVSWYQQALGQGPQFIFQYYEEEERQRGNFPDRFSGHQFPNYSSELNVNALLLGDSALYLCASSPERSTSYEQYFGPGTRLTVT.

This chain connects TRBV11-2 to TRBJ1-3, with D unresolved. The CDR3 extends over 17 amino acids. Germline V gives CDR1 SGHAT, CDR2 FQNNGV. V lost 1 base and J lost 0, with 13 bases in between. The CDR3 region is CASSLVFGGASGNTIYF. CDR3 DNA: TGTGCCAGCAGCTTAGTTTTTGGCGGCGCCTCTGGAAACACCATATATTTT. The whole variable domain, filled in from reference TRBV11-2 and TRBJ1-3, reads EAGVAQSPRYKIIEKRQSVAFWCNPISGHATLYWYQQILGQGPKLLIQFQNNGVVDDSQLPKDRFSAERLKGVDSTLKIQPAKLEDSAVYLCASSLVFGGASGNTIYFGEGSWLTVV.

By share of the sample, this clone is medium-sized. This chain uses TRBV5-4 with TRBJ1-2, with no clear D. The CDR3 length is 13 residues. From germline, CDR1 is SGHNT and CDR2 YYREEE (reference sequence). Trimming took off 4 bases at V and 8 bases at J, with 15 bases between the two ends. CDR3 DNA: TGTGCCAGCAGCCCTGGGAGGCGGGAGGGCTACACCTTC. This gives the protein CASSPGRREGYTF.

The chain couples TRBV27 to TRBJ1-2; possible D gene TRBD1, 5 bases. This CDR3 spans 13 amino acids. Per the germline V gene, CDR1 is MNHEY and CDR2 is SMNVEV (reference sequence). V lost 5 bases, J lost 8 bases, and 15 bases lay in between. CDR3 residues: CASSPTGLEGYTF. The CDR3 region has the DNA TGTGCCAGCAGTCCTACAGGTTTGGAGGGCTACACCTTC.

V gene TRBV20-1 combines with J gene TRBJ2-7; D possibly corresponds to TRBD1 (6 bases). Trimming pared 4 bases from V and 4 bases from J, leaving 8 bases between. This CDR3 region has 11 residues. Germline V lookup: CDR1 DFQATT, CDR2 SNEGSKA (reference sequence). The CDR3 loop is CSAKQGYEQYF. In DNA form, the CDR3 reads TGCAGTGCTAAACAGGGTTACGAGCAGTACTTC.

The chain combines TRBV19 with TRBJ2-7; possible D gene TRBD2, 5 bases. The V gene's germline CDR1 is LNHDA and CDR2 SQIVND (reference sequence). V lost 8 bases and J lost 4, with 12 bases in between. This CDR3 is 12 amino acids long. The DNA of the CDR3 is TGTGCCAGTTCCGGGGAAACTTACGAGCAGTACTTC. Translation gives CASSGETYEQYF.

The chain couples TRBV4-2 to TRBJ1-2, with TRBD1 as a possible D gene (6 bases). The length of the CDR3 is 11 residues. Germline-derived CDR1 and CDR2 are LGHNA and YNFKEQ. V was cut by 4 bases and J by 11 bases, with 11 bases left in between. The CDR3 is CASSPGTFYTF. For the CDR3, the DNA is TGTGCCAGCAGCCCCGGGACATTTTACACCTTC.

The chain combines TRBV28 with TRBJ1-4; D may be TRBD1 (5 bases). The CDR3 totals 15 residues. Germline V gene data show CDR1 as MDHEN and CDR2 as SYDVKM. V was trimmed by 2 bases and J by 0 bases, leaving 7 bases between them. The CDR3: CASSLQGATNEKLFF. CDR3 DNA sequence: TGTGCCAGCAGTTTACAGGGTGCAACTAATGAAAAACTGTTTTTT.

The gene calls are TRBV9 and TRBJ2-5, with D possibly being TRBD1 (5 bases). Germline V lookup: CDR1 SGDLS, CDR2 YYNGEE. V was trimmed by 0 bases and J by 0 bases, leaving 12 bases between them. The CDR3 contains 16 residues. The CDR3 loop is CASSVGIAGNQETQYF. CDR3 nucleotide sequence: TGTGCCAGCAGCGTAGGAATAGCAGGGAACCAAGAGACCCAGTACTTC.

This rearrangement joins TRBV29-1 to TRBJ2-1, with TRBD1 matching 8 bases. CDR3 size: 15 residues. Germline V gene data show CDR1 as SQVTM and CDR2 as ANQGSEA. V shed 5 bases, J shed 0 bases, and the junction held 6 bases outside the gene matches. CDR3 region: CSVPRQGASYNEQFF. DNA for the CDR3: TGCAGCGTTCCTCGTCAGGGGGCCTCCTACAATGAGCAGTTCTTC.

The chain recombines TRBV9 with TRBJ2-2; no clear D gene. This CDR3 region has 15 residues. Germline V gene data show CDR1 as SGDLS and CDR2 as YYNGEE. Trimming removed 0 bases at V and 7 bases at J, with 13 bases between. The CDR3 spells CASSVVGFAGGELFF. CDR3 DNA sequence: TGTGCCAGCAGCGTAGTTGGTTTTGCAGGCGGGGAGCTGTTTTTT.

The chain joins TRBV6-6 to TRBJ2-5; 7 positions agree with TRBD1. The CDR3 is 14 residues long. Germline V lookup: CDR1 MNHNY, CDR2 SVGAGI (reference sequence). Losses at the gene ends were 2 bases for V and 5 bases for J; bases not matched to a gene: 5. The CDR3 sequence is CASSYTGVYETQYF. CDR3 DNA: TGTGCCAGCAGTTACACAGGGGTCTATGAGACCCAGTACTTC.

The chain links TRBV7-9 to TRBJ2-7; a possible D gene is TRBD2 (6 bases). V lost 4 bases and J lost 6, with 19 bases in between. This CDR3 comprises 15 residues. CDR1 is SEHNR, CDR2 FQNEAQ, per germline (reference sequence). The CDR3 DNA reads as TGTGCCAGCAGCTCCCCCCATGGCGGGGCCAGCGAGCAGTACTTC. This translates into CASSSPHGGASEQYF.

This chain connects TRBV14 to TRBJ2-1; no firm D call. The length of the CDR3 is 14 residues. Germline V gives CDR1 SGHDN, CDR2 FVKESK. The V gene lost 4 bases and the J gene lost 1 base, with 8 bases spanning the gap. The CDR3 coding sequence is TGTGCCAGCAGCCGTCGACAATCCTACAATGAGCAGTTCTTC. Translated: CASSRRQSYNEQFF.

Comment on this clone: Germline is not matched at one junction end, which may reflect a read error. This chain joins TRBV28 and TRBJ2-7, with 7 bases fitting TRBD1. The germline CDR1 and CDR2 sequences are MDHEN and SYDVKM. The CDR3 consists of 13 residues. The CDR3 region has the DNA TGTGCCAGCAGTTTAAGGCCAGGAGGACAGGTATTTTTC. It specifies CASSLRPGGQVFF.

This clone has a single count. This chain uses TRBV10-1 with TRBJ1-2; TRBD1 agrees at 9 bases. Germline V lookup: CDR1 WNHNN, CDR2 SYGVQD (reference sequence). The CDR3 runs 15 residues. V shed 4 bases and J 1 base; nucleotides not matched to a gene: 4. The CDR3 DNA sequence: TGCGCCAGCAGTGGACAGGGGGAGGATAACTATGGCTACACCTTC. The encoded protein is CASSGQGEDNYGYTF.

The genes are TRBV7-9 and TRBJ2-1; 13 nucleotides align to TRBD2. Per germline, CDR1 SEHNR and CDR2 FQNEAQ (reference sequence). The CDR3 totals 14 residues. V shed 8 bases, J shed 7 bases, and the junction held 5 bases outside the gene matches. In DNA, the CDR3 is TGTGCCAGCGAGACTAGCGGGGGGTCAAATGAGCAGTTCTTC. It translates to CASETSGGSNEQFF.